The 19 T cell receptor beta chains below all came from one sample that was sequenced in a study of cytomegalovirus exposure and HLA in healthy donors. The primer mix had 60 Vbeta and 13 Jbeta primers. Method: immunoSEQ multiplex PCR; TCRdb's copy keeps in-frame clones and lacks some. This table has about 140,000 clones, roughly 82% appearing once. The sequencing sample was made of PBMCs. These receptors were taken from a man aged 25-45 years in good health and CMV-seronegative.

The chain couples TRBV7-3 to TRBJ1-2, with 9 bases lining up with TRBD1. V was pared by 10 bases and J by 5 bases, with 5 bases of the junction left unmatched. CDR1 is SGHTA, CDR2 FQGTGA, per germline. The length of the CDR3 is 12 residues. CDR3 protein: CATDDRGYGYTF. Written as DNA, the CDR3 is TGTGCCACCGACGACAGGGGGTATGGCTACACCTTC.

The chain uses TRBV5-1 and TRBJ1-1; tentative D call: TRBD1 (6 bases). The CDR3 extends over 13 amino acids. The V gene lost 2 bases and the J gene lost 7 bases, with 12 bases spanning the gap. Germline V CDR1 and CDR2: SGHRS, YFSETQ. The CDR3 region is CASSFAGEGEAFF. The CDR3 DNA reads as TGCGCCAGCAGCTTCGCAGGGGAGGGTGAAGCTTTCTTT. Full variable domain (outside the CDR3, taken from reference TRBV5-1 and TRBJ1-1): KAGVTQTPRYLIKTRGQQVTLSCSPISGHRSVSWYQQTPGQGLQFLFEYFSETQRNKGNFPGRFSGRQFSNSRSEMNVSTLELGDSALYLCASSFAGEGEAFFGQGTRLTVV.

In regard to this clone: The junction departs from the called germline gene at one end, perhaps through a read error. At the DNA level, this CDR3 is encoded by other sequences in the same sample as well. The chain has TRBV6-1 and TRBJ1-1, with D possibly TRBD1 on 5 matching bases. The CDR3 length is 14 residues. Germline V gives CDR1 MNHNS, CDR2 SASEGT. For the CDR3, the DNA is TGCGCCAGCAGTGAACGGGCAGGGCGGATTGAAGCTTTCTTT. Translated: CASSERAGRIEAFF.

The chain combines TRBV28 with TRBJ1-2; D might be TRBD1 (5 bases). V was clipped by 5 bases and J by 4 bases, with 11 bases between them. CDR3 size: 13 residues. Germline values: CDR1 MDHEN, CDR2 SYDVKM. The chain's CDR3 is CASSRGGGYGYTF. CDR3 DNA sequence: TGTGCCAGCAGTCGAGGCGGGGGCTATGGCTACACCTTC.

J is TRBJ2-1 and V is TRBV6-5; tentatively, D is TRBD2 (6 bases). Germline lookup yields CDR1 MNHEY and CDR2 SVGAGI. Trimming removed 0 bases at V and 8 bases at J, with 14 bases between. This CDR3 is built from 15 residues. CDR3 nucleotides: TGTGCCAGCAGTTACTCGGGGGGTAGCTGGGATGAGCAGTTCTTC. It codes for CASSYSGGSWDEQFF.

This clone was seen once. The CDR3 spells CASSAGTGGYEQYF. The CDR3 DNA sequence: TGTGCCAGCAGCGCCGGGACAGGGGGCTACGAGCAGTACTTC. The chain is built from TRBV9 and TRBJ2-5; the match to TRBD1 covers 11 bases. The DNA end is more similar to TRBJ2-7, so the J call may be wrong. This CDR3 has 14 residues. Germline CDR1 and CDR2: SGDLS and YYNGEE.

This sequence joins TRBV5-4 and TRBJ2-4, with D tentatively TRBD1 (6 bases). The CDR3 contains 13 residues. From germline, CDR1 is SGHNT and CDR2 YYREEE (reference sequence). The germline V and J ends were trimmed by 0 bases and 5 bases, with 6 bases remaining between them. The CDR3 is CASSLAGENIQYF. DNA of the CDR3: TGTGCCAGCAGCTTGGCAGGGGAAAACATTCAGTACTTC.

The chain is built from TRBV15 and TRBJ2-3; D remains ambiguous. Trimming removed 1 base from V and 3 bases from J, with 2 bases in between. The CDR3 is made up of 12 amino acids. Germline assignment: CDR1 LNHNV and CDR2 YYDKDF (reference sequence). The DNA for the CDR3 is TGTGCCACCAGCAGAGCGACAGATACGCAGTATTTT. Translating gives CATSRATDTQYF.

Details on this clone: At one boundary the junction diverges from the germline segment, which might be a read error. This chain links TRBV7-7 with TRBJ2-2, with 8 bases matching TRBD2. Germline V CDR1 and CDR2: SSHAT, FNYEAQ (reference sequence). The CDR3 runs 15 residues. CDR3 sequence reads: CASSHRGGFTGELFF. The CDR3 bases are TGTGCTAGCAGCCATCGGGGGGGGTTCACCGGGGAGCTGTTTTTT.

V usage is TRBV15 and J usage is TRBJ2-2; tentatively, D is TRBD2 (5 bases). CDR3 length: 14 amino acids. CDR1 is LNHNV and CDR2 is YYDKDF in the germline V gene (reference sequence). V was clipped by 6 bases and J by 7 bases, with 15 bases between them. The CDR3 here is CATSRGGRNGELFF. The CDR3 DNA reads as TGTGCCACCAGTCGGGGTGGGCGCAACGGGGAGCTGTTTTTT.

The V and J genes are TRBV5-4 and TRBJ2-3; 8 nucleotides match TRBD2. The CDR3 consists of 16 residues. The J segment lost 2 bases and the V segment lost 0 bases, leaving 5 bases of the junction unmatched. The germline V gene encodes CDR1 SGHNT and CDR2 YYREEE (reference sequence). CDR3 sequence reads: CASSLDSGGNTDTQYF. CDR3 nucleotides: TGTGCCAGCAGCTTGGATTCGGGAGGGAACACAGATACGCAGTATTTT.

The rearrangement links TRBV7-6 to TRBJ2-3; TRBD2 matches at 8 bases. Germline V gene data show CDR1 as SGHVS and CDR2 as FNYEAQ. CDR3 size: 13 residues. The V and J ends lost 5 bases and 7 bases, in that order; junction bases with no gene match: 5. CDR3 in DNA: TGTGCCAGCAGCCGGGGGGGGTCGAATACGCAGTATTTT. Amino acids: CASSRGGSNTQYF.

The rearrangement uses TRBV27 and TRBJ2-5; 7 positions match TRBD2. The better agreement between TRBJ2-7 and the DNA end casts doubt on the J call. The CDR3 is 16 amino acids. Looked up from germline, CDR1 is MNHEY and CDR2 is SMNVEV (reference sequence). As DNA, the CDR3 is TGTGCCAGCACCCGGGGGGTTTTGGCCCCGGGAAGCGAGCAGTACTTC. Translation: CASTRGVLAPGSEQYF.

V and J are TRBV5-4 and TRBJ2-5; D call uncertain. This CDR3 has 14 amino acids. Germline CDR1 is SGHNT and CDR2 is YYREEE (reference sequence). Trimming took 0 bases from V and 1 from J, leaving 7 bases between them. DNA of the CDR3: TGTGCCAGCAGCTTGGTTGGCGGCCAAGAGACCCAGTACTTC. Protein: CASSLVGGQETQYF.

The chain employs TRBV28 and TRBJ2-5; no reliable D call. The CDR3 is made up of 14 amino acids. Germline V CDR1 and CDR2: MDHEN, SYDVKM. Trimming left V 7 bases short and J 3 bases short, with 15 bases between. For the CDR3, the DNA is TGTGCCAGCACCATCGGAGTAAAGAAAGAGACCCAGTACTTC. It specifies CASTIGVKKETQYF.

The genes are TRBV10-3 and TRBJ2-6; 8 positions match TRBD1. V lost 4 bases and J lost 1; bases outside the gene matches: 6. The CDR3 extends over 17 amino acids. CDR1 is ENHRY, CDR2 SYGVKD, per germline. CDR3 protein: CAISGAGGASGANVLTF. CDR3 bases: TGTGCCATCAGTGGGGCAGGGGGCGCTTCTGGGGCCAACGTCCTGACTTTC.

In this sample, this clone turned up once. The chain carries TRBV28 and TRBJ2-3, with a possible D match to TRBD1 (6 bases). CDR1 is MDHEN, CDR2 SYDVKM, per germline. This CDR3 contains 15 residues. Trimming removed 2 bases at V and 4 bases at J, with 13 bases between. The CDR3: CASSLGRGLSDTQYF. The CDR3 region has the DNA TGTGCCAGCAGTTTAGGAAGGGGGTTGTCAGATACGCAGTATTTT.

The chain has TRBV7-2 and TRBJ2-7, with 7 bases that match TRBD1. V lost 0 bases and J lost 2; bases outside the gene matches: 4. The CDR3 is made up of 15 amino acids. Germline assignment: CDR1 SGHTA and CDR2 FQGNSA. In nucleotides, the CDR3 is TGTGCCAGCAGCTTAGCTTGGGACAGAGCCTACGAGCAGTACTTC. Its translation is CASSLAWDRAYEQYF.

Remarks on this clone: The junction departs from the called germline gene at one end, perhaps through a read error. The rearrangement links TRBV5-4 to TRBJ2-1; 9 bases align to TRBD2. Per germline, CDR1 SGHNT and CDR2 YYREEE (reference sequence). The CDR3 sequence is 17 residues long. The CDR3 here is CASSRGAGGRTYSEQFF. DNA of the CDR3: TGTGCCAGCAGTCGAGGGGCGGGAGGGCGCACCTACAGTGAGCAGTTCTTC.